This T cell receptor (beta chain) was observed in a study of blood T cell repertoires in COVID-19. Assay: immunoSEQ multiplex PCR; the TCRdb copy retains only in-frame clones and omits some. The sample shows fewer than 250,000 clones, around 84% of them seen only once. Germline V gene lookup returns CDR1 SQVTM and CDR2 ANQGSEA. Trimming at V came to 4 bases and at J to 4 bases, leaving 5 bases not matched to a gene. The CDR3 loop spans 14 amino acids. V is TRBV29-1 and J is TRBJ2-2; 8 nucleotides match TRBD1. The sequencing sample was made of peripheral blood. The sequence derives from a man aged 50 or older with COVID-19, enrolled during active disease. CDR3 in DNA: TGCAGCGTTGCGGGACAGGTTATCACCGGGGAGCTGTTTTTT. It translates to CSVAGQVITGELFF.